This entry lists 27 T cell receptor beta chains sequenced from one sample in a study of T cell changes during pregnancy in multiple sclerosis. Sequencing used immunoSEQ multiplex PCR; TCRdb keeps in-frame clones, though not all of them. The repertoire holds more than 35,000 clones, roughly 90% seen once, with 0.35% to 0.4% in the top ten. The sequencing here drew on CD4+ T cells from peripheral blood mononuclear cells, taken in the second trimester of pregnancy. The receptors originated from a female donor with multiple sclerosis, enrolled in a pregnancy study.

The chain links TRBV9 to TRBJ2-3, with D perhaps matching TRBD1 (6 bases). Trimming cost V 5 bases and J 0 bases, with 16 bases left between them. From germline, CDR1 is SGDLS and CDR2 YYNGEE. The CDR3 spans 16 residues. This CDR3 is CASSLTGRQSTDTQYF. The CDR3 DNA sequence: TGTGCCAGCAGTTTGACAGGCCGACAGAGCACAGATACGCAGTATTTT.

V gene TRBV5-8 combines with J gene TRBJ1-4; possible D gene TRBD1, 5 bases. V lost 6 bases and J 6 bases, leaving 15 bases between the germline ends. The V gene's germline CDR1 is SGHTS and CDR2 YDEGEE. The CDR3 runs to 14 residues. The CDR3 nucleotides are TGTGCCAGCACCGGCGGCAGGGATGATGAAAAACTGTTTTTT. Protein: CASTGGRDDEKLFF.

The rearrangement joins TRBV11-2 to TRBJ2-7, with TRBD2 matching over 7 bases. The V gene's germline CDR1 is SGHAT and CDR2 FQNNGV. V lost 2 bases to trimming and J lost 2 bases; unmatched junction nucleotides: 18. There are 19 residues in the CDR3. The CDR3 coding sequence is TGTGCCAGCAGCTTACGAATGGCGGGGGAGGCCCTAGGGGCCTACGAGCAGTACTTC. Its protein product is CASSLRMAGEALGAYEQYF.

The V call is TRBV4-1, the J call TRBJ2-3, with D possibly matching TRBD2 (5 bases). The CDR3 is 20 amino acids. The V gene's germline CDR1 is MGHRA and CDR2 YSYEKL. Trimming took off 3 bases at V and 1 base at J, with 26 bases between the two ends. CDR3 nucleotides: TGCGCCAGCAGCCAGCAAAGCCCCGACGTAAAACTAGGAGGCACAGATACGCAGTATTTT. The encoded protein is CASSQQSPDVKLGGTDTQYF.

The rearrangement uses TRBV27 and TRBJ2-1, with 8 bases identical to TRBD2. The CDR3 is 15 residues long. CDR1 MNHEY and CDR2 SMNVEV come from the germline V gene (reference sequence). V shed 7 bases and J 7 bases; nucleotides not matched to a gene: 12. The CDR3 coding sequence is TGTGCCAGCAATCCCTCGGGGGGGCGCAAGAATGAGCAGTTCTTC. This sequence encodes CASNPSGGRKNEQFF.

V and J are TRBV2 and TRBJ2-1; D may be TRBD1 (6 bases). Per germline, CDR1 SNHLY and CDR2 FYNNEI. V dropped 8 bases and J dropped 0 bases, with 14 bases sitting between them. This CDR3 has 15 amino acids. CDR3 DNA: TGTGCCAGCGGGGGCTCCCCTAGCTCCTACAATGAGCAGTTCTTC. Translating gives CASGGSPSSYNEQFF.

This chain links TRBV6-5 with TRBJ1-2, with D tentatively TRBD1 (6 bases). CDR3 length equals 13 residues. Trimming stripped 7 bases from V and 2 bases from J, with 11 bases between. CDR1 is MNHEY and CDR2 is SVGAGI in the germline V gene. This CDR3 reads CASKSGQNYGYTF. The CDR3 nucleotides read TGTGCCAGCAAGTCTGGACAGAACTATGGCTACACCTTC.

This chain joins TRBV28 and TRBJ1-1; D gene ambiguous. V shed 6 bases and J shed 6 bases, with 20 bases lying between them. Germline CDR1 MDHEN, CDR2 SYDVKM. This CDR3 has 15 amino acids. The CDR3 spells CASRTTVYPFSEAFF. CDR3 coding DNA: TGTGCCAGCAGGACAACAGTGTACCCCTTCTCTGAAGCTTTCTTT.

This clone appeared a single time. The chain has TRBV7-6 and TRBJ2-7, with a weak D call TRBD2 (5 bases). V lost 4 bases and J lost 6, with 13 bases in between. CDR1 and CDR2 from the germline V gene are SGHVS and FNYEAQ. The CDR3 contains 13 residues. Here the CDR3 reads CASSSGENGEQYF. The CDR3 DNA is TGTGCCAGCAGCTCCGGGGAGAACGGCGAGCAGTACTTC.

This clone was detected once. The chain has TRBV10-1 and TRBJ2-1, with TRBD2 identical over 13 bases. V dropped 4 bases and J dropped 5; count of bases not matched to a gene: 8. Germline CDR1 is WNHNN and CDR2 is SYGVQD (reference sequence). The CDR3 runs 17 residues. The CDR3: CASSAYTGLAGDNEQFF. The CDR3 nucleotides are TGCGCCAGCAGTGCTTACACCGGACTAGCGGGGGACAATGAGCAGTTCTTC.

The chain joins TRBV9 to TRBJ2-2, with D possibly TRBD2 on 6 matching bases. The ends were cut back, 4 bases at V and 4 bases at J, with 20 bases in the middle. Germline V CDR1 and CDR2: SGDLS, YYNGEE. There are 17 residues in the CDR3. The CDR3 sequence is CASSYRSGGTSTGELFF. CDR3 DNA sequence: TGTGCCAGCAGCTACCGGTCCGGGGGTACGAGCACCGGGGAGCTGTTTTTT. The variable domain in full, completed from reference TRBV9 and TRBJ2-2, reads DSGVTQTPKHLITATGQRVTLRCSPRSGDLSVYWYQQSLDQGLQFLIQYYNGEERAKGNILERFSAQQFPDLHSELNLSSLELGDSALYFCASSYRSGGTSTGELFFGEGSRLTVL.

The V gene is TRBV30, the J gene TRBJ1-4; weak D call: TRBD1 (5 bases). The CDR3 runs to 14 residues. V was shortened by 8 bases and J by 0 bases, with 13 bases between the two germline ends. The germline gives CDR1 GTSNPN, CDR2 SVGIG (reference sequence). The CDR3 sequence is CAPYWGATNEKLFF. DNA of the CDR3: TGTGCCCCCTACTGGGGCGCAACTAATGAAAAACTGTTTTTT.

This clone came up once. The J gene is TRBJ1-2, the V gene TRBV19, with D possibly TRBD1 on 5 matching bases. The CDR3 length is 15 residues. Germline V lookup: CDR1 LNHDA, CDR2 SQIVND (reference sequence). The germline V and J ends were trimmed by 10 bases and 3 bases, with 21 bases remaining between them. CDR3: CATRRAGLGDYGYTF. The DNA for the CDR3 is TGTGCCACTCGGAGGGCAGGGTTGGGAGACTATGGCTACACCTTC.

This clone was detected once. The chain joins TRBV10-3 to TRBJ1-4; D not resolved. In germline, CDR1 is ENHRY, CDR2 SYGVKD. Between the trimmed V and J ends, which lost 6 bases and 0 bases, there was a span of 8 bases. The CDR3 covers 14 residues. CDR3 sequence (DNA): TGTGCCATCAGCCAAACAGCAACTAATGAAAAACTGTTTTTT. Its protein is CAISQTATNEKLFF.

The chain recombines TRBV6-1 with TRBJ2-3; a weak D match, TRBD2 (5 bases). CDR1 MNHNS and CDR2 SASEGT come from the germline V gene. The CDR3 spans 17 residues. The V gene lost 3 bases and the J gene lost 0 bases, with 16 bases spanning the gap. The CDR3 nucleotides read TGTGCCAGCAGTGAGGTCGGGCTAGCCCGTAGCACAGATACGCAGTATTTT. This codes for CASSEVGLARSTDTQYF.

This clone was recorded only once. The gene calls are TRBV5-4 and TRBJ2-3; perhaps TRBD2 as D (6 bases). Deletions cut 4 bases from V and 5 bases from J, with 20 bases between. Germline V gives CDR1 SGHNT, CDR2 YYREEE (reference sequence). The CDR3 has 16 residues. In DNA form, the CDR3 reads TGTGCCAGCAGCCAGGAGGTCGGGACTGCACTAGATACGCAGTATTTT. Its translation is CASSQEVGTALDTQYF.

The chain is built from TRBV6-5 and TRBJ1-5; the D is unclear. Looked up from germline, CDR1 is MNHEY and CDR2 is SVGAGI. This CDR3 contains 13 residues. The V and J ends lost 0 bases and 5 bases respectively, with 5 bases between them. The CDR3 region is CASSYSSDQPQHF. DNA of the CDR3: TGTGCCAGCAGTTACTCGAGTGATCAGCCCCAGCATTTT.

The chain recombines TRBV4-2 with TRBJ2-7, with D tentatively TRBD1 (6 bases). V dropped 2 bases and J dropped 6 bases, with 11 bases sitting between them. Germline values: CDR1 LGHNA, CDR2 YNFKEQ. The CDR3 spans 13 residues. The CDR3 DNA reads as TGTGCCAGCAGCCAAAGATCCAGGGGCGAGCAGTACTTC. Amino acids: CASSQRSRGEQYF.

This clone has only a few counts. The chain has TRBV7-2 and TRBJ1-6, with D tentatively TRBD1 (5 bases). Germline CDR1 and CDR2: SGHTA and FQGNSA. V lost 5 bases to trimming and J lost 5 bases, with 13 bases between them. This CDR3 contains 15 residues. CDR3 amino acids: CASSLWGLNNSPLHF. CDR3 bases: TGTGCCAGCAGCCTGTGGGGACTGAATAATTCACCCCTCCACTTT.

The V and J genes are TRBV18 and TRBJ2-7, with TRBD2 matching 8 bases. CDR1 is KGHSH, CDR2 LQKENI, per germline. The CDR3 consists of 15 residues. After removal of 6 bases from V and 3 bases from J, the junction contained 10 bases not matched to a gene. In DNA, the CDR3 is TGTGCCAGCTCCCCGGGGCTAGCGGGCCGCTACGAGCAGTACTTC. This codes for CASSPGLAGRYEQYF. The full variable domain, with the rest looked up from reference TRBV18 and TRBJ2-7, is NAGVMQNPRHLVRRRGQEARLRCSPMKGHSHVYWYRQLPEEGLKFMVYLQKENIIDESGMPKERFSAEFPKEGPSILRIQQVVRGDSAAYFCASSPGLAGRYEQYFGPGTRLTVT.

The chain links TRBV5-8 to TRBJ1-1; 8 nucleotides align to TRBD1. The germline gives CDR1 SGHTS, CDR2 YDEGEE. This CDR3 comprises 15 residues. With V trimmed by 2 bases and J by 3 bases, 6 bases remained unmatched. The CDR3 DNA reads as TGTGCCAGCAGCTTCCAGGGGGCTGGGGACACTGAAGCTTTCTTT. The encoded protein is CASSFQGAGDTEAFF.

J is TRBJ1-5 and V is TRBV30, with D perhaps TRBD1 (6 bases). The CDR3 sequence is 16 residues long. The V and J ends lost 2 bases and 2 bases respectively, with 16 bases between them. CDR1 and CDR2 from the germline V gene are GTSNPN and SVGIG (reference sequence). The CDR3 is CAWSRGKTGGNQPQHF. In DNA, the CDR3 is TGTGCCTGGAGTCGGGGTAAGACAGGTGGCAATCAGCCCCAGCATTTT. Variable domain in full (rest from reference TRBV30 and TRBJ1-5): SQTIHQWPATLVQPVGSPLSLECTVEGTSNPNLYWYRQAAGRGLQLLFYSVGIGQISSEVPQNLSASRPQDRQFILSSKKLLLSDSGFYLCAWSRGKTGGNQPQHFGDGTRLSIL.

The chain employs TRBV2 and TRBJ2-5; D is perhaps TRBD2 (5 bases). The germline gives CDR1 SNHLY, CDR2 FYNNEI. The CDR3 runs 15 residues. Trimming took off 3 bases at V and 3 bases at J, with 14 bases between the two ends. The CDR3 loop reads CASSEMRAGEETQYF. Here the CDR3 DNA reads TGTGCCAGCAGTGAGATGAGGGCCGGGGAAGAGACCCAGTACTTC.

The rearrangement links TRBV14 to TRBJ2-7, with TRBD1 identical over 8 bases. The CDR3 contains 13 residues. V was clipped by 0 bases and J by 12 bases; unmatched bases: 7. The germline gives CDR1 SGHDN, CDR2 FVKESK. The CDR3 loop reads CASSQEGDRRRYF. The CDR3 coding sequence is TGTGCCAGCAGCCAAGAAGGGGACAGGAGGCGGTACTTC. Full variable domain (missing parts from reference TRBV14 and TRBJ2-7): EAGVTQFPSHSVIEKGQTVTLRCDPISGHDNLYWYRRVMGKEIKFLLHFVKESKQDESGMPNNRFLAERTGGTYSTLKVQPAELEDSGVYFCASSQEGDRRRYFGPGTRLTVT.

CDR3 amino acids: CASSLTGSYYGYTF. Written as DNA, the CDR3 is TGTGCCAGCAGCCTCACAGGGTCTTACTATGGCTACACCTTC. The rearrangement joins TRBV27 to TRBJ1-2; the D gene is possibly TRBD1 (6 bases). The CDR3 is 14 residues long. V lost 6 bases and J lost 3, with 14 bases in between. Germline V CDR1 and CDR2: MNHEY, SMNVEV (reference sequence).

The chain joins TRBV5-6 to TRBJ2-1, with 8 bases matching TRBD2. CDR1 is SGHDT, CDR2 YYEEEE, per germline. Unmatched junction bases numbered 9, after V lost 0 bases and J lost 7 bases. The CDR3 is made up of 16 amino acids. Here the CDR3 reads CASSLAGTREGNEQFF. CDR3 DNA: TGTGCCAGCAGCTTGGCCGGGACTAGAGAAGGTAATGAGCAGTTCTTC.

The chain employs TRBV5-1 and TRBJ2-2, with TRBD1 matching over 9 bases. Unmatched junction bases numbered 5, after V lost 4 bases and J lost 4 bases. The germline gives CDR1 SGHRS, CDR2 YFSETQ. The CDR3 covers 15 residues. The CDR3 nucleotides are TGCGCCAGCAGCGCTACAGGGGGCTTCACCGGGGAGCTGTTTTTT. Translated, it gives CASSATGGFTGELFF.